These 3 T cell receptor beta chains were sequenced from one sample in a study of identical twins. TCRdb processed the 5' RACE reads anew with MiXCR; each CDR3 protein has one entry. The profile shows 540,000 or so distinct CDR3 sequences, 20% to 25% of them singletons. The data also belong to a second study, concerning yellow fever vaccine responses in identical twins.

Sequenced material: CD4+ T cells sorted from blood. These receptors were obtained from a woman between 18 and 29 years old in good health.

V is TRBV20-1 and J is TRBJ1-1; D might be TRBD1 (6 bases). The CDR3 totals 14 residues. V dropped 6 bases and J dropped 3 bases, with 17 bases sitting between them. The germline V gene has CDR1 DFQATT and CDR2 SNEGSKA (reference sequence). The CDR3 loop is CSASKGGSYTEAFF. The DNA of the CDR3 is TGCAGTGCCTCGAAGGGGGGTTCATACACTGAAGCTTTCTTT.

This clonotype was counted between two and nine times. The genes are TRBV28 and TRBJ1-5; D unresolved. Germline loops: CDR1 MDHEN, CDR2 SYDVKM. CDR3 length: 14 amino acids. The V gene lost 2 bases and the J gene lost 8 bases, with 13 bases spanning the gap. The CDR3 loop reads CASSLPTAVEPQHF. For the CDR3, the DNA is TGTGCCAGCAGTTTACCGACCGCGGTTGAGCCCCAGCATTTT.

The genes are TRBV7-2 and TRBJ2-5, with D unclear. The CDR3 runs 12 residues. Trimming cost V 6 bases and J 5 bases, with 10 bases left between them. In germline, CDR1 is SGHTA, CDR2 FQGNSA. The CDR3 coding sequence is TGTGCCAGCAGACACCCGTCGGAGACCCAGTACTTC. Its translation: CASRHPSETQYF.